Included here is one TCR beta chain sequence, with context. Antigen: not known. The data stem from a study of beta chain features in type 1 diabetes. Study results and limitations: Shortening of TCRB CDR3s, moderate but significant, appeared in all four CD4+ subsets of Type 1 diabetes patients.

V lost 0 bases to trimming and J lost 3 bases; unmatched junction nucleotides: 9. Germline values: CDR1 SGDLS, CDR2 YYNGEE. The CDR3 totals 16 residues. The study reverse transcribed the entire isolated RNA, so it sequenced expressed TCRB transcripts. TCRdb keeps only in-frame clones here, not all; method: immunoSEQ multiplex PCR. The sample lists more than 250,000 clones, approximately 20% seen once, with approximately 0.029% in the top ten. One heparinised blood draw, averaging approximately 0.11 L, came from each donor. The sequence derives from a woman between 35 and 50 years old with type 1 diabetes. V is TRBV9 and J is TRBJ2-7; 7 nucleotides align to TRBD1. Sequences were obtained from naive CD4+ T cells from blood. The CDR3 DNA is TGTGCCAGCAGCGTAGAGTCATCGGGACAGAGCTACGAGCAGTACTTC. Its translation: CASSVESSGQSYEQYF.